This T cell receptor beta chain was identified in a study of shared clonotypes between healthy human individuals. General observations from the study: Of the naive CD4 clonotypes, about 5% were shared across a handful of donors.

CDR3 size: 15 residues. The V gene end was trimmed by 3 bases and the J gene end by 6 bases; junction bases not matched to a gene: 9. Germline lookup yields CDR1 SGDLS and CDR2 YYNGEE. Naive CD8 cells were CD45RO-negative, positively selected for CCR7, excluding terminally differentiated effector memory CD45RA+ cells. This clone was recorded a few times. What it binds is unknown. The method was immunoSEQ multiplex PCR; TCRdb's version includes in-frame clones alone and lacks a portion of them. The sample shows 1.5 million to 2.5 million clones, just under 95% of them seen only once. The source of this sequence is a man aged 18 to 35 in good health. The V gene is TRBV9, the J gene TRBJ1-2; TRBD1 matches at 9 bases. The sequenced sample was naive CD8+ T cells sorted from blood. CDR3 loop: CASSGWDRVPHGYTF. The DNA for the CDR3 is TGTGCCAGCAGCGGCTGGGACAGGGTCCCGCATGGCTACACCTTC.